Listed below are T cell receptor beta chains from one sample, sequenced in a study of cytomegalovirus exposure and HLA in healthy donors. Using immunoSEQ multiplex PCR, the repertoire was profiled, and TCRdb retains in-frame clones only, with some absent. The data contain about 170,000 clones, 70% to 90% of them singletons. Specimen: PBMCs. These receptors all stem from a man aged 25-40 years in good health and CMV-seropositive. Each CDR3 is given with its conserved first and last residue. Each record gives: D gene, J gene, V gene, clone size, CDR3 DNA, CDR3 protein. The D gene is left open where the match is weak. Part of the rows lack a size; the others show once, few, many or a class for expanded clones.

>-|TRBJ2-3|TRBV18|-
TGTGCCAGCTCACCTATCACAGATACGCAGTATTTT
CASSPITDTQYF
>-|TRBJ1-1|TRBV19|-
TGTGCCAGTAGTATAGGGTTATCCTCAGTGGCTTTCTTT
CASSIGLSSVAFF
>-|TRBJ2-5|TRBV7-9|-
TGTTCCAGCCCCCCCGCCTCTACTGAGACCCAGTACTTC
CSSPPASTETQYF
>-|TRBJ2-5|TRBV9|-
TGTGCCAGCAGCGTAGATCCAGAGGCCCAGTACTTC
CASSVDPEAQYF
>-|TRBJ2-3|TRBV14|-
TGTGCCAGCAGCCAAGGTCCTTCGAGTCAAGCAGATACGCAGTATTTT
CASSQGPSSQADTQYF
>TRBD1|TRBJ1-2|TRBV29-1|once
TGCAGCGCCCTCAGGGGGATCTATGGCTACACCTTC
CSALRGIYGYTF
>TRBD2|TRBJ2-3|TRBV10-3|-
TGTGCCATCAGGGGACTAGCGGGAGAGACGAATACGCAGTATTTT
CAIRGLAGETNTQYF
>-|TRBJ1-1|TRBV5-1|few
TGCGCCAGCAGGGGGGAGGCTGAAGCTTTCTTT
CASRGEAEAFF
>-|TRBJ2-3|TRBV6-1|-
TGTGCCAGCAGTATGCCAGCGGGAGATACGCAGTATTTT
CASSMPAGDTQYF
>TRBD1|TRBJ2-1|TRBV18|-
TGTGCCAGCTCACCACCAACAGGGGGCGCCTACAATGAGCAGTTCTTC
CASSPPTGGAYNEQFF
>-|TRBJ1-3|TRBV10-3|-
TGTGCCATCAGTACTGGTGGGGGGGCGCTTTACGGAAACACCATATATTTT
CAISTGGGALYGNTIYF
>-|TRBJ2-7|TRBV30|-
TGTGCCGGTCCCGGGACAGCGGGCGAGCAGTACTTC
CAGPGTAGEQYF
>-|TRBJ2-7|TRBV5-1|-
TGCGCCAGCAGCTTGGCCGGGGGAGACGAGCAGTACTTC
CASSLAGGDEQYF
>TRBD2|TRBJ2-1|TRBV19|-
TGTGCCACTAAGCTTTACCTCGGGAGGAATGAGCAGTTCTTC
CATKLYLGRNEQFF
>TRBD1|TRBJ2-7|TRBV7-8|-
TGTGCCAGCAGCTTAGGGGTTGGACAGGGCCACGAGCAGTACTTC
CASSLGVGQGHEQYF
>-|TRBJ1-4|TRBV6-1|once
TGTGCCAGCAGTGAAGCCTGGGGGCTCAATGAAAAACTGTTTTTT
CASSEAWGLNEKLFF
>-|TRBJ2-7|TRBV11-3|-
TGTGCCAGCAGTTCCCCTACAGGGTCCTCCTACGAGCAGTACTTC
CASSSPTGSSYEQYF
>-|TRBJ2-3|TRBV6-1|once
TGTGCCAGCAGTTCCTCCACAGATACGCAGTATTTT
CASSSSTDTQYF
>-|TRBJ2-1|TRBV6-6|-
TGTGCCAGCAGTTATATAGGCGGGTTAGGTGAGCAGTTCTTC
CASSYIGGLGEQFF
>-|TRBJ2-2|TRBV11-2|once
TGTGCCAGCAGCTTTACTAGGCCCGGGGAGCTGTTTTTT
CASSFTRPGELFF
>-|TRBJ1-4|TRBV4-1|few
TGCGCCAGCAGCCAGGATCCGGGGACAACTAATGAAAAACTGTTTTTT
CASSQDPGTTNEKLFF
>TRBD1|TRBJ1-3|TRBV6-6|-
TGTGCCAGCAGTTACGGAGGACAGGGTCGAAACACCATATATTTT
CASSYGGQGRNTIYF
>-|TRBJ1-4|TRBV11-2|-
TGTGCCAGCAGCTTAGGCCGCGGGAGGCCTAATGAAAAACTGTTTTTT
CASSLGRGRPNEKLFF
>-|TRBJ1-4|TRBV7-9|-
TGTGCCAGCAGCTGGCAGGGTGAAGAAAAACTGTTTTTT
CASSWQGEEKLFF
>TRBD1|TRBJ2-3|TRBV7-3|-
TGTGCCAGCAGCCCCAATACAGGGGGAACGCAGTATTTT
CASSPNTGGTQYF
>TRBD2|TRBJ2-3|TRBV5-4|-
TGTGCCAGCAGGGGGACTAGCGGGACCACAGATACGCAGTATTTT
CASRGTSGTTDTQYF
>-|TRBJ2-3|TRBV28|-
TGTGCCAGCAGTTTTATGGAGGGGATGGGCACAGATACGCAGTATTTT
CASSFMEGMGTDTQYF
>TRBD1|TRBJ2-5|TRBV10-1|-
TGCGCCAGCAGTGAGCCGGGACAGGGAAAGGAGCAGTACTTC
CASSEPGQGKEQYF
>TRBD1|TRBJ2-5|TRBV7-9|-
TGTGCCAGCAGCTTAGTTGGGACAGCGTCAGAGACCCAGTACTTC
CASSLVGTASETQYF
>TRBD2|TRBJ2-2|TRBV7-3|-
TGTGCCAGCAGCTTAAGCCTAGCGGGAGGGTCCGGGGAGCTGTTTTTT
CASSLSLAGGSGELFF
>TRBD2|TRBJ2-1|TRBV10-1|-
TGCGCCAGCAGTGAGTCGAAGACTAGCGGGTACAATGAGCAGTTCTTC
CASSESKTSGYNEQFF
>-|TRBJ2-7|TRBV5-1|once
TGCGCCAGCAGCTACCGGGACATTGCCTACGAGCAGTACTTC
CASSYRDIAYEQYF
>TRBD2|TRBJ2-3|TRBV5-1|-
TGCGCCAGCAGCCTGACTAGCGGGAGCCTCAGGGATACGCAGTATTTT
CASSLTSGSLRDTQYF
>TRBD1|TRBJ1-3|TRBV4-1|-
TGCGCCAGCAGCCCCTACGAGGGGGCGAGGGGAAACACCATATATTTT
CASSPYEGARGNTIYF
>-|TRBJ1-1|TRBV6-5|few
TGTGCCAGCAGTTACGATCAGGTTACCTCTGAAGCTTTCTTT
CASSYDQVTSEAFF
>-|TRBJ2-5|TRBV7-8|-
TGTGCCAGCAGCTCACTTACCGTTGAGCAGTACTTC
CASSSLTVEQYF
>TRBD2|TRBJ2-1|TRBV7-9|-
TGTGCCAGCAGCTTAGGACTAGCCAGCTCCTACAATGAGCAGTTCTTC
CASSLGLASSYNEQFF
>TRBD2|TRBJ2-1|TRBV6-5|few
TGTGCCAGCAGTTACCAGCCTAGCGGGAGTAGGGATGAGCAGTTCTTC
CASSYQPSGSRDEQFF
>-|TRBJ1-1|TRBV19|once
TGTGCCAGTAGTATAGGCAGGGAGAACACTGAAGCTTTCTTT
CASSIGRENTEAFF
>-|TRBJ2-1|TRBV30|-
TGTGCCTGGTCTTATGCAGGCTCCTACAATGAGCAGTTCTTC
CAWSYAGSYNEQFF
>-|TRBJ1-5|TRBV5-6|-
TGTGCCAGCAGCAAACGACAGGTACGCAATCAGCCCCAGCATTTT
CASSKRQVRNQPQHF
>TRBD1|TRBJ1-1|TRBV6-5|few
TGTGCCAGCACCGACAGGGCGGAACGGGCTTTCTTT
CASTDRAERAFF
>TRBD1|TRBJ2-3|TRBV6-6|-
TGTGCCAGCAGTTATAACAGGGGGCCAAATCCAGAGCAGTATTTT
CASSYNRGPNPEQYF
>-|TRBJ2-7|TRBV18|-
TGTGCCAGCTCACAACAGGGTAGCTCCTACGAGCAGTACTTC
CASSQQGSSYEQYF
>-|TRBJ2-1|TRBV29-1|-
TGCAGCGTTGAGGAGCAGGGGGGTACGCCGTTCTTC
CSVEEQGGTPFF
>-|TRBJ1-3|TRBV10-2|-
TGCGCCAGCAGCCCGCCAGGGGCGTATGGAAACACCATATATTTT
CASSPPGAYGNTIYF
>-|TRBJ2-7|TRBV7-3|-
TGTGCCAGCAGCTTGGATCTAGCTAACGAGCAGTACTTC
CASSLDLANEQYF
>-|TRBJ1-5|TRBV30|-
TGTGCCTGGGGTGTACAGGGACGGGGCAATCAGCCCCAGCATTTT
CAWGVQGRGNQPQHF
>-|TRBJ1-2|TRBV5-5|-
TGTGCCAGCAGCTTGGCACGGACAGCCTATGGCTACACCTTC
CASSLARTAYGYTF
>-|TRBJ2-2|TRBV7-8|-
TGTGCCAGCAGCTTAGGGGGCACGAACACCGGGGAGCTGTTTTTT
CASSLGGTNTGELFF